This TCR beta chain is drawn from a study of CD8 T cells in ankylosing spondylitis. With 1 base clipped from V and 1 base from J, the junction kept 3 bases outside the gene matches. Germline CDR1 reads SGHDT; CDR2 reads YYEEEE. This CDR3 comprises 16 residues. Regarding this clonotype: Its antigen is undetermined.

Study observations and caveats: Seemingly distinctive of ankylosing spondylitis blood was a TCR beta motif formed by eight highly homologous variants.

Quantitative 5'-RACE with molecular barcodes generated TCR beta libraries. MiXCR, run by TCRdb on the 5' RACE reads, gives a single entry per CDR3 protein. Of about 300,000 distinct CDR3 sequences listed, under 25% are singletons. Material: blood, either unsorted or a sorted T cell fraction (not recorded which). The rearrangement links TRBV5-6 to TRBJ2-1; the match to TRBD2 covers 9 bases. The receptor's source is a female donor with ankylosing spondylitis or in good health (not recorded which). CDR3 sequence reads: CASSLYSGSSYNEQFF. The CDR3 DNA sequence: TGTGCCAGCAGCTTGTATAGCGGGAGTTCCTACAATGAGCAGTTCTTC. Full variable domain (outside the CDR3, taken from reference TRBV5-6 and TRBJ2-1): DAGVTQSPTHLIKTRGQQVTLRCSPKSGHDTVSWYQQALGQGPQFIFQYYEEEERQRGNFPDRFSGHQFPNYSSELNVNALLLGDSALYLCASSLYSGSSYNEQFFGPGTRLTVL.